This TCR beta chain was captured by sequencing in a study of blood T cell repertoires in COVID-19. On the study more broadly: T cells, B-cell-depleted T cells, or PBMCs supplied cDNA or gDNA.

The CDR3 has 18 residues. Germline assignment: CDR1 SGHKS and CDR2 YYEKEE (reference sequence). The V and J ends lost 4 bases and 0 bases respectively, with 22 bases between them. The protocol was immunoSEQ multiplex PCR, while the TCRdb copy is restricted to in-frame clones and leaves out a portion. The repertoire holds around 150,000 clones, with 80% to 90% as singletons. Sequences were obtained from peripheral blood. The clonotype comes from a woman in her fifties or sixties with COVID-19, enrolled during active disease. The chain employs TRBV5-5 and TRBJ1-2; no clear D. The CDR3 region has the DNA TGTGCCAGCAGCCTCACACCGGGAGGAAGGGCTTCTAACTATGGCTACACCTTC. It is translated as CASSLTPGGRASNYGYTF.